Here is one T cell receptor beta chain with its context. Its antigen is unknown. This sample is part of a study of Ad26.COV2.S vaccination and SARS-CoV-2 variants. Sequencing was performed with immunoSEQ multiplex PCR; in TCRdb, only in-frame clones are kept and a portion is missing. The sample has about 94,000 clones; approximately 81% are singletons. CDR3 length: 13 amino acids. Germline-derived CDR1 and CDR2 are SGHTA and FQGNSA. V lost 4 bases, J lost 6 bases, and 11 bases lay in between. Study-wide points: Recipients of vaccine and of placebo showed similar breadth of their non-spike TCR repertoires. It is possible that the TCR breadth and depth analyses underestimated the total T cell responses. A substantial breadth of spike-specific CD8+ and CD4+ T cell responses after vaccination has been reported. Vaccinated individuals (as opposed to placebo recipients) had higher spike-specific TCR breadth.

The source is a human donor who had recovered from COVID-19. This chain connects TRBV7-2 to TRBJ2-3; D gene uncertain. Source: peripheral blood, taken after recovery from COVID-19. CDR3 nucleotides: TGTGCCAGCAGCTGGCCAGTGGGGGATACGCAGTATTTT. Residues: CASSWPVGDTQYF.